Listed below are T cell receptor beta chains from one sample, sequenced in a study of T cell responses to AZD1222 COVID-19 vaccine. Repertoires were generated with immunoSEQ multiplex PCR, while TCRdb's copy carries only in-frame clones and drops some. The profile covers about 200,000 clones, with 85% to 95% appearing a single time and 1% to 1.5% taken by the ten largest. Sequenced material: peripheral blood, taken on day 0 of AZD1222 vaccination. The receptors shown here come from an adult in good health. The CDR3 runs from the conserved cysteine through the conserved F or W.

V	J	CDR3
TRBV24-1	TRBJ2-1	CATSDHSPGWGEQFF
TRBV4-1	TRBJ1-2	CASSHLGADNYGYTF
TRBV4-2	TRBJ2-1	CASSQALAVVF
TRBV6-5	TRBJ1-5	CASSYSGKQPQHF
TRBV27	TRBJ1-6	CASSLSVEFVSPLHF
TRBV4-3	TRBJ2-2	CASSQEPTTGLNTGELFF
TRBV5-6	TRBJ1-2	CASSSDRVEGGYTF
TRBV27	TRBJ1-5	CASSSTGAPSNQPQHF
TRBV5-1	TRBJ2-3	CASSSTSGGTDTQYF
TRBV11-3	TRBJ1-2	CATARDNLRDYGYTF
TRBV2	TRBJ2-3	CASSSRGGSDTQYF
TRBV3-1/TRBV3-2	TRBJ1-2	CASSPGRSRGYTF
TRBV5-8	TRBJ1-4	CASRLGRYEKLFF
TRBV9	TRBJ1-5	CASSVEGTVNQPQHF
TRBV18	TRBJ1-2	CASSPLGQEQGYTF
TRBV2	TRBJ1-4	CASSGQGVEKLFF
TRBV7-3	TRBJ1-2	CASSFAGSDGYTF
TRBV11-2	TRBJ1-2	CASSPRDRGRVGYTF
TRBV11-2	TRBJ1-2	CASSLSSLPQGYTF
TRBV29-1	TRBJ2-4	CSAMGGQGKNIQYF
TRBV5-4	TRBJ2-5	CASSQLDREGLGKETQYF
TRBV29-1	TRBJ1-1	CSVDSRFENTEAFF
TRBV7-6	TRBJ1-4	CASSLATNEKLFF
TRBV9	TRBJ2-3	CASSDRGTTDTQYF
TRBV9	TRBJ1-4	CASSTAEGEKLFF
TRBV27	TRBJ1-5	CASSLSGSFFNSNQPQHF
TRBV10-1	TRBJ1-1	CASTGGNTEAFF
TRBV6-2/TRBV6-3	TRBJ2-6	CASSYSSGANVLTF
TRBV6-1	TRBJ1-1	CASTGTSNTEAFF
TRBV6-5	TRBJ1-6	CASRGVQGNNSPLHF
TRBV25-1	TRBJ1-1	CASTLGNTEAFF
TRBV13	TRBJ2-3	CASSLAQGSTDTQYF
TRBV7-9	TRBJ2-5	CASSLTGTTHETQYF
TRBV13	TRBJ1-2	CASSLGRGRINYGYTF
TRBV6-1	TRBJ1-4	CASSEGHTVGEKLFF
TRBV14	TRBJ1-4	CASSQGLGRREKLFF
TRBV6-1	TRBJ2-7	CASSEYEQYF